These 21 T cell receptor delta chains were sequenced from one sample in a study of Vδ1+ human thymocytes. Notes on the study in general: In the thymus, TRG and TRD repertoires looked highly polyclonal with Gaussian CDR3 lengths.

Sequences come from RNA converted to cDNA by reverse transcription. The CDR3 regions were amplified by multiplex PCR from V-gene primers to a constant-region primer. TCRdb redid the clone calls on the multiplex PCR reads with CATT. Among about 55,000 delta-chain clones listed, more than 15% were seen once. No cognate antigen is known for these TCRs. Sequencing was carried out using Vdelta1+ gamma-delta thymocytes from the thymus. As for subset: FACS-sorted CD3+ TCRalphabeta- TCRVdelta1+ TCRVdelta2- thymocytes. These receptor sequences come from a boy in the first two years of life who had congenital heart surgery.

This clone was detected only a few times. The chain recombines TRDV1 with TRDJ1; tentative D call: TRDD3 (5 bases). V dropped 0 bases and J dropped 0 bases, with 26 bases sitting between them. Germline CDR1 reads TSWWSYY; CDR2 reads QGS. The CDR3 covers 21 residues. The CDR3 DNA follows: TGTGCTCTTGGGGAACTAGGGACCTGGGACTCGATAGGTACGTACACCGATAAACTCATCTTT. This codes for CALGELGTWDSIGTYTDKLIF.

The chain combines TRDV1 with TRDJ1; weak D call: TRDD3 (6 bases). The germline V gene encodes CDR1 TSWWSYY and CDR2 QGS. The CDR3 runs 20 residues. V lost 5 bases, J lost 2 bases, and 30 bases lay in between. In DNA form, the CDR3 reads TGTGCTCTTGGGAATCCGGGTAACCTCCCGGGTGGATACTCAACCGATAAACTCATCTTT. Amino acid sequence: CALGNPGNLPGGYSTDKLIF.

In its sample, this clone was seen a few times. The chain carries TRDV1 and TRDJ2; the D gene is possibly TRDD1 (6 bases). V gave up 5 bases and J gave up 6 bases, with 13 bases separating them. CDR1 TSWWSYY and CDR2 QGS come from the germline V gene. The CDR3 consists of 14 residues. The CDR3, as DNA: TGTGCTCTTGGGCTAATAGTCCCCTCAGCACAACTCTTCTTT. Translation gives CALGLIVPSAQLFF.

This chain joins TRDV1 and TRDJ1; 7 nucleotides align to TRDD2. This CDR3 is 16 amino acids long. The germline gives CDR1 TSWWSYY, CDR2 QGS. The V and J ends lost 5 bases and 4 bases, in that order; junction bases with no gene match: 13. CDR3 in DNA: TGTGCTCTTGGGTCCAGATTCTTCCTAGTGGTCGATAAACTCATCTTT. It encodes CALGSRFFLVVDKLIF.

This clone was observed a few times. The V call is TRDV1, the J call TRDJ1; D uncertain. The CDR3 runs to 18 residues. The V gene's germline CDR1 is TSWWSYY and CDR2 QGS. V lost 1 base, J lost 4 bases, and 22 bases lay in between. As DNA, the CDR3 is TGTGCTCTTGGGGAACGGTTCGTATGGTCCCAACAGGTCGATAAACTCATCTTT. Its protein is CALGERFVWSQQVDKLIF.

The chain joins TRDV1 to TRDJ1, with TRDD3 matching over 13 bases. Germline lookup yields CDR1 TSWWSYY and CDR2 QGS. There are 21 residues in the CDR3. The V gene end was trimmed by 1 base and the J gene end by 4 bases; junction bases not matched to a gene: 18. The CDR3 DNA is TGTGCTCTTGGGGAACAATCCTTCCTAACTGGGGGATACGCAAAAATCGATAAACTCATCTTT. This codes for CALGEQSFLTGGYAKIDKLIF.

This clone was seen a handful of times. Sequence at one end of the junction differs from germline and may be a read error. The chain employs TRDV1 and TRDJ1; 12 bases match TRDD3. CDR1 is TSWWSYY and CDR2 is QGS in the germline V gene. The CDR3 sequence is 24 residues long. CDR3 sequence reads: CALVPTPLSVLGDTKALYTDKLIF. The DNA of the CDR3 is TGTGCCCTTGTCCCGACTCCGCTGTCCGTACTGGGGGATACTAAAGCTCTGTACACCGATAAACTCATCTTT.

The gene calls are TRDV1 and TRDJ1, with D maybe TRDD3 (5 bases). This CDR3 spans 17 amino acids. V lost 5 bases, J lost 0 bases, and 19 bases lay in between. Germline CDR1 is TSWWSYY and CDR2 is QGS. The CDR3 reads CALGPRRSGGYTDKLIF. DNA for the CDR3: TGTGCTCTTGGGCCTCGTCGCTCCGGGGGTTACACCGATAAACTCATCTTT.

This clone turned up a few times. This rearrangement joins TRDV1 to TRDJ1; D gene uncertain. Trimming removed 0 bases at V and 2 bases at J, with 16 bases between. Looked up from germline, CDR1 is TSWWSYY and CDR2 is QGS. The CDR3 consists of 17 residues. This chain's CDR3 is CALGELVGTEWTDKLIF. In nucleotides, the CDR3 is TGTGCTCTTGGGGAACTGGTCGGTACTGAGTGGACCGATAAACTCATCTTT.

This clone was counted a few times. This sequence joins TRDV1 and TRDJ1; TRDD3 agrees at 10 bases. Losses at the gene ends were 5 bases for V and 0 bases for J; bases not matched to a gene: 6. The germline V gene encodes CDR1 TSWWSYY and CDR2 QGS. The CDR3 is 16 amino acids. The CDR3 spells CALGTVTGGYTDKLIF. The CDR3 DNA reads TGTGCTCTTGGGACAGTAACTGGGGGATACACCGATAAACTCATCTTT.

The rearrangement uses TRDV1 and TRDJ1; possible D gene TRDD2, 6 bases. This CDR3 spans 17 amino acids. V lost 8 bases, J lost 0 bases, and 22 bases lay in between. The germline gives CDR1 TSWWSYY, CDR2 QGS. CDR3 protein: CALIPAFPRVDTDKLIF. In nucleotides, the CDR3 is TGTGCTCTTATCCCGGCCTTCCCGCGGGTTGACACCGATAAACTCATCTTT.

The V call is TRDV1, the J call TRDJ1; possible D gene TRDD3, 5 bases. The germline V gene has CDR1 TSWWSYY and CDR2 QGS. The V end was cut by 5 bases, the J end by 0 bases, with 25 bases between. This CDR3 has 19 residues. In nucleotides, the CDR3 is TGTGCTCTTGGGCCCCTCCCCCCGGGGGCTCTACTGTACACCGATAAACTCATCTTT. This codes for CALGPLPPGALLYTDKLIF.

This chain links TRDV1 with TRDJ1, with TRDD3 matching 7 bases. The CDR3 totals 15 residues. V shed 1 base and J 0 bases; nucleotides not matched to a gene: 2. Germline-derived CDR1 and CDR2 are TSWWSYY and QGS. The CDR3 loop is CALGERGIHTDKLIF. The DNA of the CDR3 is TGTGCTCTTGGGGAACGGGGGATCCACACCGATAAACTCATCTTT.

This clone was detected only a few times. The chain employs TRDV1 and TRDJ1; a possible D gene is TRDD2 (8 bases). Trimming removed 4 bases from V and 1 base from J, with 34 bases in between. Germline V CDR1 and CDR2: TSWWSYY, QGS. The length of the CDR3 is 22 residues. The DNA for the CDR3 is TGTGCTCTTGGGGCATTCCACTTTGCTTCCTACGGGGGATCCGACCGCACCGATAAACTCATCTTT. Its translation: CALGAFHFASYGGSDRTDKLIF.

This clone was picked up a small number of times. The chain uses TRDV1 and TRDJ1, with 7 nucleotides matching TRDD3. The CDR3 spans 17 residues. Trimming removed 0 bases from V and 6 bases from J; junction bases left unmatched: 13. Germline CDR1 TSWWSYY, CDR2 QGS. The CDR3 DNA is TGTGCTCTTGGGGAACTCGACTTCGACTGGGGCCACTATAAACTCATCTTT. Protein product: CALGELDFDWGHYKLIF.

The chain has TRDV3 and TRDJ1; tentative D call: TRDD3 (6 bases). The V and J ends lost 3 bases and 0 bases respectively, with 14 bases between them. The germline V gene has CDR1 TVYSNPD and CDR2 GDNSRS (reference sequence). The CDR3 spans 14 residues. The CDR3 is CAFRGYPYTDKLIF. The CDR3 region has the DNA TGTGCCTTCCGCGGATACCCGTACACCGATAAACTCATCTTT.

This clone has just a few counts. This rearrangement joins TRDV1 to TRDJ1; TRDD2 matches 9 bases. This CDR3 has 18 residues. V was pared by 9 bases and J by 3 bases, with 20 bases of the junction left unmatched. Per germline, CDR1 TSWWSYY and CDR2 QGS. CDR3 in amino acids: CALLTPSYVPGRADKLIF. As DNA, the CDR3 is TGTGCTCTGCTGACCCCTTCCTACGTCCCTGGGAGGGCCGATAAACTCATCTTT.

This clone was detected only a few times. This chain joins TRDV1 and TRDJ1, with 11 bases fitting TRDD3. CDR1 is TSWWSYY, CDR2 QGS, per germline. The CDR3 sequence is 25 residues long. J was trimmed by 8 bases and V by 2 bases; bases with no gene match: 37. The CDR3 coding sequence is TGTGCTCTTGGGGAATGTCCAGGCCTTCCTACTTTTCGCTGGGGGATACCCAACGCCAGGGGCAAACTCATCTTT. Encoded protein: CALGECPGLPTFRWGIPNARGKLIF.

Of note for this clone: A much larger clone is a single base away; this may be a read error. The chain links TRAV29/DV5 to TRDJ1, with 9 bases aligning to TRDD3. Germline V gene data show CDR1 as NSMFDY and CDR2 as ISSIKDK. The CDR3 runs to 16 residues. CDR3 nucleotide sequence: TGTGCAGTAAGCGCGACTGGGGGACTTTACACCGATAAACTCATCTTT. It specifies CAVSATGGLYTDKLIF.

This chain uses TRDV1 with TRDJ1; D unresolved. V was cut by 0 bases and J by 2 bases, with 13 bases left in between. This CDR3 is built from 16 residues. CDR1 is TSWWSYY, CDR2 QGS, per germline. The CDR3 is CALGELMLRTTDKLIF. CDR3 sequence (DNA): TGTGCTCTTGGGGAACTAATGTTGAGGACTACCGATAAACTCATCTTT.

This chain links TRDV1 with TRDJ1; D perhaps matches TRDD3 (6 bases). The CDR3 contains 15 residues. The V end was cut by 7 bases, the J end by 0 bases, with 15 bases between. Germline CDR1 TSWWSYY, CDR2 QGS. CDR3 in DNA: TGTGCTCTTGTTGGGCTCGTGGGGGACACCGATAAACTCATCTTT. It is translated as CALVGLVGDTDKLIF.